This TCR beta chain is from a study of shared clonotypes between healthy human individuals. For this clone: Its specificity is not known.

CD8 cells classed as naive were CD45RO-negative and positively selected for CCR7, excluding terminally differentiated effector memory CD45RA+ cells. The method was immunoSEQ multiplex PCR; TCRdb's version includes in-frame clones alone and lacks a portion of them. This table has about 2 million clones, about 95% appearing once. This CDR3 is 13 amino acids long. From germline, CDR1 is GTSNPN and CDR2 SVGIG (reference sequence). Trimming removed 4 bases from V and 2 bases from J; junction bases left unmatched: 3. Study-wide results and caveats: Larger estimated richness was generally seen in naive subsets than in memory subsets. Specimens sampled were limited to blood, with tissue repertoires likely differing.

The V gene is TRBV30, the J gene TRBJ1-2; 8 bases map to TRBD1. The sequenced material came from naive CD8+ T cells sorted from blood. This TCR was recovered from a man aged 18 to 29 in good health. CDR3 protein: CAWKNRGNYGYTF. The CDR3 DNA is TGTGCCTGGAAAAACAGGGGGAACTATGGCTACACCTTC.